What follows are 2 T cell receptor beta chains derived from one specimen sequenced in a study of beta chain features in type 1 diabetes. Sequencing targeted expressed TCRB transcripts, as all isolated RNA had been reverse transcribed. Produced via immunoSEQ multiplex PCR; TCRdb's table is partial and in-frame only. The top ten clones hold over 2% of a sample with about 150,000 clones, around 10% of them seen once. Sequencing input: central memory CD4+ T cells from blood. The receptors were gathered from a man aged 18 to 29 in good health.

The rearrangement joins TRBV5-6 to TRBJ2-3; TRBD1 might be the D (6 bases). This CDR3 is built from 15 residues. V was pared by 5 bases and J by 3 bases, with 16 bases between. Germline values: CDR1 SGHDT, CDR2 YYEEEE. CDR3 in amino acids: CASSPTGWGTDTQYF. The CDR3 DNA follows: TGTGCCAGCAGTCCCACAGGGTGGGGGACAGATACGCAGTATTTT.

This clone turned up a few times. CDR3 sequence reads: CAIATGGETQYF. The CDR3 DNA sequence: TGTGCCATCGCGACAGGTGGAGAGACCCAGTACTTC. The chain couples TRBV7-2 to TRBJ2-5; possible D gene TRBD1, 6 bases. Between the trimmed V and J ends, which lost 10 bases and 4 bases, there was a span of 13 bases. The CDR3 spans 12 residues. Germline V gene lookup returns CDR1 SGHTA and CDR2 FQGNSA.